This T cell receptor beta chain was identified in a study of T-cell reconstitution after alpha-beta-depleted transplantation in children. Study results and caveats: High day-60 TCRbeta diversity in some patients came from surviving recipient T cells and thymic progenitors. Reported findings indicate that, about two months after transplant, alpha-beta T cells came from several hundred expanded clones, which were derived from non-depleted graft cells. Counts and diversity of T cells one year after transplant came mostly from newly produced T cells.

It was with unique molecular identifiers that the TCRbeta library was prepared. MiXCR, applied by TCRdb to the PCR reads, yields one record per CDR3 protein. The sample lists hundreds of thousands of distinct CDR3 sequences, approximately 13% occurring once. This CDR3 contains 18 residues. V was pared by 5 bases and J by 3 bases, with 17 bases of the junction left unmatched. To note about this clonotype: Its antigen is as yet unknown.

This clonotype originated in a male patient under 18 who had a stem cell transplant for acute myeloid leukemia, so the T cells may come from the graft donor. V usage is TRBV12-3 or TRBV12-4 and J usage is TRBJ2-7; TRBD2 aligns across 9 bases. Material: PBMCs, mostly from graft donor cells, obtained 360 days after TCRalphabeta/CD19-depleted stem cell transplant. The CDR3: CASSTPRDVSGRYYEQYF. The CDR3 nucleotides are TGTGCCAGCAGTACACCCCGGGACGTGAGCGGGAGGTACTACGAGCAGTACTTC.